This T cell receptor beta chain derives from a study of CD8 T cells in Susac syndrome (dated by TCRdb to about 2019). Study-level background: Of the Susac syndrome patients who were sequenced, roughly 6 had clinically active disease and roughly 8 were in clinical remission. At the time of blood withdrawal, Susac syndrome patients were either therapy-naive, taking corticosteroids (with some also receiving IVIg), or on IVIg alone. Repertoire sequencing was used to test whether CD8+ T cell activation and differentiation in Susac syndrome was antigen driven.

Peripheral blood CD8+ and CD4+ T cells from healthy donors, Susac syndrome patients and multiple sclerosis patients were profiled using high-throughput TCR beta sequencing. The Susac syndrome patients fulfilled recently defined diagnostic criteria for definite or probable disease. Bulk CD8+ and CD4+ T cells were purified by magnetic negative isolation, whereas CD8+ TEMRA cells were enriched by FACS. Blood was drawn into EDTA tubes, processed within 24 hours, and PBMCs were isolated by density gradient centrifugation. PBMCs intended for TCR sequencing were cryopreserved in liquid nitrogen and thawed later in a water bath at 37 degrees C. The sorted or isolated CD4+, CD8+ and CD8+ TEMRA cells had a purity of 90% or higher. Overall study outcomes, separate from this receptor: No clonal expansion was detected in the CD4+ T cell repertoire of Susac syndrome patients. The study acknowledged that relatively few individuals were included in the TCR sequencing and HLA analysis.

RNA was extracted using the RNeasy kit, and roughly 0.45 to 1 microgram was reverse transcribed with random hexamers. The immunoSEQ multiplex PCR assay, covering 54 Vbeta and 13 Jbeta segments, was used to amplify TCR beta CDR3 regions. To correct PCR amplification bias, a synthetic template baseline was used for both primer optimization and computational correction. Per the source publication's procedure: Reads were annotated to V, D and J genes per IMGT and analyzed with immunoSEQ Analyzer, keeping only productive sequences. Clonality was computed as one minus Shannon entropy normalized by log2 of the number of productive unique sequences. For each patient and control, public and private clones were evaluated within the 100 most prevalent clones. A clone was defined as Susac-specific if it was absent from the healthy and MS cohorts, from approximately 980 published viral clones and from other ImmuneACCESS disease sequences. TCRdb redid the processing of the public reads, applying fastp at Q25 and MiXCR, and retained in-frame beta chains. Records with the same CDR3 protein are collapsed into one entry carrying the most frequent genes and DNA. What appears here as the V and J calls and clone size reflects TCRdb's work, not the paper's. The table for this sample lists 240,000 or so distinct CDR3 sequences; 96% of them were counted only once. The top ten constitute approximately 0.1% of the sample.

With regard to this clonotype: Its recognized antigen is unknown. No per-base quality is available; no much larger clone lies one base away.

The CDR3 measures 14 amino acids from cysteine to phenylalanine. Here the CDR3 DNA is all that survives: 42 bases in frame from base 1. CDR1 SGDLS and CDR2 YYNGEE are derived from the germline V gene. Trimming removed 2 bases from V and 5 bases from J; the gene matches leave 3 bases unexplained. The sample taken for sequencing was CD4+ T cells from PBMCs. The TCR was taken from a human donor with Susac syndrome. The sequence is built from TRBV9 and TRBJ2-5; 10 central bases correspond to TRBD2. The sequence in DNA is TGTGCCAGCAGCGTCCTAGCGGGAGAGGAGACCCAGTACTTC. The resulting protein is CASSVLAGEETQYF.